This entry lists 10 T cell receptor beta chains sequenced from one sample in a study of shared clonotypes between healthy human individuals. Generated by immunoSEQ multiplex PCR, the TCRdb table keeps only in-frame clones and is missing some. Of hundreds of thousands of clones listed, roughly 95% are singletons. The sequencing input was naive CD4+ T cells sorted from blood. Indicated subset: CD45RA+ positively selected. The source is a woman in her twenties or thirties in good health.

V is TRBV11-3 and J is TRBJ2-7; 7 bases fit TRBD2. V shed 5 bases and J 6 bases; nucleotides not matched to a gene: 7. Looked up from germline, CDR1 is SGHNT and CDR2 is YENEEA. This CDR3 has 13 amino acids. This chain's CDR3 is CASSTPPGGEQYF. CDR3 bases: TGTGCCAGCAGCACGCCCCCGGGGGGCGAGCAGTACTTC. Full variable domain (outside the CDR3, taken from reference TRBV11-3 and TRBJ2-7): EAGVVQSPRYKIIEKKQPVAFWCNPISGHNTLYWYLQNLGQGPELLIRYENEEAVDDSQLPKDRFSAERLKGVDSTLKIQPAELGDSAVYLCASSTPPGGEQYFGPGTRLTVT.

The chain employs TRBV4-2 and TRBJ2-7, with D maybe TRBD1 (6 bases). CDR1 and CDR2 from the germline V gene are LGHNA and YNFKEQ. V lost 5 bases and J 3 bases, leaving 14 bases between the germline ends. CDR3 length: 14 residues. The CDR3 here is CASSNTQGSYEQYF. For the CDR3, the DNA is TGTGCCAGCAGCAACACGCAGGGGAGCTACGAGCAGTACTTC.

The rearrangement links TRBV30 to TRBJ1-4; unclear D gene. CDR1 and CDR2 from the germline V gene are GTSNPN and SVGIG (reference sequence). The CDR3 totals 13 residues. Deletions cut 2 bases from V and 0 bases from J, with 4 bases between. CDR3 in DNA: TGTGCCTGGAGTAGGACAACTAATGAAAAACTGTTTTTT. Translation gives CAWSRTTNEKLFF. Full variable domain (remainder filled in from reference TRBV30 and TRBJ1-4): SQTIHQWPATLVQPVGSPLSLECTVEGTSNPNLYWYRQAAGRGLQLLFYSVGIGQISSEVPQNLSASRPQDRQFILSSKKLLLSDSGFYLCAWSRTTNEKLFFGSGTQLSVL.

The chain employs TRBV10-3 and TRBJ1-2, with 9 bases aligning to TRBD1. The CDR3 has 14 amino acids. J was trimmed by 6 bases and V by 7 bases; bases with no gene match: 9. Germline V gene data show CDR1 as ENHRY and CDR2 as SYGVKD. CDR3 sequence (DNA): TGTGCCATCAAGGCCTCCGGGACAGGGAATGGCTACACCTTC. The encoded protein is CAIKASGTGNGYTF.

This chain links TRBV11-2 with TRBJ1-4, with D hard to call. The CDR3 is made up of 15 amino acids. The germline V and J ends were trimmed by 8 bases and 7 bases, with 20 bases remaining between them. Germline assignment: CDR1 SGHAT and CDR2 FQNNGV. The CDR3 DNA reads TGTGCCAGCCGCCCGTGGGGAGTTAAGGGTGAAAAACTGTTTTTT. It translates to CASRPWGVKGEKLFF.

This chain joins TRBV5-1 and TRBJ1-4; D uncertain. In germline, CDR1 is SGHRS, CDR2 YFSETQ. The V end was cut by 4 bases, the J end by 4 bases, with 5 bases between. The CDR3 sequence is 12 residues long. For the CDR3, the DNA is TGCGCCAGCAGCAGGGATAATGAAAAACTGTTTTTT. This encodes CASSRDNEKLFF.

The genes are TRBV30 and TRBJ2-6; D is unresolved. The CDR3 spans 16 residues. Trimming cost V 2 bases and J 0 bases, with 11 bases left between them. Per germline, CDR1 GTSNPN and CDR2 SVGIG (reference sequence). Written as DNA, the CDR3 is TGTGCCTGGAGTCTCCACTTGACCTCTGGGGCCAACGTCCTGACTTTC. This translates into CAWSLHLTSGANVLTF.

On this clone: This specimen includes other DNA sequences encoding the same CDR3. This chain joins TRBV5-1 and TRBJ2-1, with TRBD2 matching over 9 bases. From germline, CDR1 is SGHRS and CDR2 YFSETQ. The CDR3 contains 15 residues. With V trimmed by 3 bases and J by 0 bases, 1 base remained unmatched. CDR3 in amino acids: CASSSTSGSYNEQFF. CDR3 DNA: TGCGCCAGCAGCTCGACTAGCGGCTCCTACAATGAGCAGTTCTTC.

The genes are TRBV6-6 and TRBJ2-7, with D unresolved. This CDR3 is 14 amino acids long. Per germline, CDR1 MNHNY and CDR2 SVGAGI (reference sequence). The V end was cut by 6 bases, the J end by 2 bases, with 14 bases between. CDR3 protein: CASRGLRPPYEQYF. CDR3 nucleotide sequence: TGTGCCAGCAGGGGGTTGCGGCCTCCCTACGAGCAGTACTTC.

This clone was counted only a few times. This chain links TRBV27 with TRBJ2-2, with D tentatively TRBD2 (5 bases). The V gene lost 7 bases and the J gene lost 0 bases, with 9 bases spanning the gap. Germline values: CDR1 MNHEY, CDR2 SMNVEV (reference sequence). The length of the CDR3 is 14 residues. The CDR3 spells CASISAPNTGELFF. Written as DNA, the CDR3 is TGTGCCAGCATTAGCGCCCCGAACACCGGGGAGCTGTTTTTT.